This T cell receptor beta chain comes out of a study of monozygotic twins with inflammatory bowel disease. Overall study findings and caveats: Added variability in patient repertoires may stem from differing immunosuppressive treatments. Healthy co-twins, by inverse Simpson, had higher TCRbeta diversity than their siblings with IBD.

Worth noting for this clonotype: The antigen is unknown.

TCRdb re-called the 5' RACE reads and gives one entry per CDR3 protein, without DNA. This sample's table has about 160,000 distinct CDR3 sequences. The source material was blood. The TCR was taken from a human donor with ulcerative colitis or Crohn's disease, or a healthy co-twin of an affected twin (not recorded which).

The CDR3 sequence: CASSLAGMGSSYEQYF. This chain connects TRBV5-1 to TRBJ2-7. Per the germline V gene, CDR1 is SGHRS and CDR2 is YFSETQ. The length of the CDR3 is 16 residues.